This passage covers 9 T cell receptor beta chains from one sample sequenced in a study of neoadjuvant anti-PD-1 for oral cavity cancer. Measured with immunoSEQ multiplex PCR; TCRdb has only the in-frame clones, and not every one. Found here are 84,000 or so clones, approximately 80% of them singletons; the top ten hold roughly 3%. The input for sequencing was PBMCs, taken before nivolumab (anti-PD-1) treatment. The receptors here all came from a person aged 35-79 years with oral cavity squamous cell carcinoma.

J is TRBJ1-4 and V is TRBV6-1; D perhaps matches TRBD1 (5 bases). The V and J ends lost 3 bases and 5 bases respectively, with 10 bases between them. Per germline, CDR1 MNHNS and CDR2 SASEGT. This CDR3 comprises 14 residues. The CDR3 spells CASSDAGLNEKLFF. The CDR3 DNA sequence: TGTGCCAGCAGTGATGCGGGACTGAATGAAAAACTGTTTTTT.

V usage is TRBV28 and J usage is TRBJ1-2; D might be TRBD1 (6 bases). Per the germline V gene, CDR1 is MDHEN and CDR2 is SYDVKM. Deletions cut 2 bases from V and 6 bases from J, with 10 bases between. This CDR3 contains 13 residues. The CDR3 coding sequence is TGTGCCAGCAGTTTAACCAGGGGTAATGGCTACACCTTC. It is translated as CASSLTRGNGYTF.

The chain couples TRBV7-8 to TRBJ2-1; D gene uncertain. This CDR3 is 13 amino acids long. V was clipped by 6 bases and J by 7 bases, with 13 bases between them. CDR1 is SGHVS and CDR2 is FQNEAQ in the germline V gene. In DNA, the CDR3 is TGTGCCAGCAGTCTGGTGGTGGCTAATGAGCAGTTCTTC. Encoded protein: CASSLVVANEQFF.

The chain carries TRBV7-2 and TRBJ2-7, with 8 bases matching TRBD1. The ends lost 5 bases at V and 6 bases at J; junction bases unmatched: 9. Germline V gene sequence: CDR1 SGHTA, CDR2 FQGNSA. The CDR3 consists of 14 residues. The CDR3 protein is CASSPDRVWSEQYF. CDR3 DNA: TGTGCCAGCAGCCCGGACAGGGTCTGGTCCGAGCAGTACTTC.

The chain combines TRBV25-1 with TRBJ1-5; the D is unclear. Per the germline V gene, CDR1 is MGHDK and CDR2 is SYGVNS. CDR3 size: 14 residues. V gave up 2 bases and J gave up 3 bases, with 8 bases separating them. CDR3 in amino acids: CASSEPQTNQPQHF. The CDR3 DNA is TGTGCCAGCAGTGAACCACAGACCAATCAGCCCCAGCATTTT.

This chain links TRBV2 with TRBJ1-5, with D perhaps matching TRBD1 (5 bases). Germline values: CDR1 SNHLY, CDR2 FYNNEI. The CDR3 runs to 11 residues. V shed 9 bases and J shed 5 bases, with 8 bases lying between them. The CDR3, as DNA: TGTGCCAGTAGCAGGGATCAGCCCCAGCATTTT. It translates to CASSRDQPQHF.

The rearrangement uses TRBV6-1 and TRBJ1-5, with a tentative D call TRBD1 (6 bases). Germline CDR1 MNHNS, CDR2 SASEGT. The CDR3 loop spans 14 amino acids. Between the trimmed V and J ends, which lost 6 bases and 6 bases, there was a span of 15 bases. The CDR3 DNA reads as TGTGCCAGCAGGGGGGACACTCAGGCTCAGCCCCAGCATTTT. It yields the protein CASRGDTQAQPQHF.

The V call is TRBV6-5, the J call TRBJ1-1; unclear D gene. The CDR3 covers 15 residues. V was trimmed by 0 bases and J by 1 base, leaving 9 bases between them. Germline CDR1 is MNHEY and CDR2 is SVGAGI. For the CDR3, the DNA is TGTGCCAGCAGTTACTCCGCGTCAAGGAACACTGAAGCTTTCTTT. Translation: CASSYSASRNTEAFF.

The CDR3 here is CASSPGTDTQYF. CDR3 DNA sequence: TGTGCCAGCAGCCCCGGCACAGATACGCAGTATTTT. The V gene is TRBV6-1, the J gene TRBJ2-3; D not certain. This CDR3 has 12 amino acids. V was cut by 6 bases and J by 1 base, with 5 bases left in between. CDR1 and CDR2 from the germline V gene are MNHNS and SASEGT.